Each of the 2 T cell receptor beta chains below was sequenced from the same sample in a study of T cell repertoires in cytomegalovirus infection. TCRdb analysed the reads with MiXCR anew, one entry per CDR3 protein. The table records around 180,000 distinct CDR3 sequences, 28% of them present only once. Sequencing input: PBMCs. The receptors come from a human donor in good health (CMV status not recorded). Some clones in this sample may be carry-over from other donors' samples.

This clonotype showed up many times. The chain couples TRBV7-8 to TRBJ2-7, with a possible D match to TRBD1 (7 bases). The CDR3 contains 15 residues. Trimming took off 1 base at V and 4 bases at J, with 14 bases between the two ends. Germline V gives CDR1 SGHVS, CDR2 FQNEAQ. CDR3 region: CASSLGAGQRYEQYF. The CDR3 nucleotides read TGTGCCAGCAGCTTAGGCGCGGGACAGAGATACGAGCAGTACTTC. Based on the CDR3 plus reference TRBV7-8 and TRBJ2-7, the full variable domain is GAGVSQSPRYKVAKRGQDVALRCDPISGHVSLFWYQQALGQGPEFLTYFQNEAQLDKSGLPSDRFFAERPEGSVSTLKIQRTQQEDSAVYLCASSLGAGQRYEQYFGPGTRLTVT.

This clonotype was found a few times. The chain links TRBV10-3 to TRBJ1-5; D unresolved. This CDR3 is 15 amino acids long. Germline V CDR1 and CDR2: ENHRY, SYGVKD. V was clipped by 4 bases and J by 2 bases, with 12 bases between them. Here the CDR3 DNA reads TGTGCCATCAGTGGCAGCGACGGGGGCAATCAGCCCCAGCATTTT. Translating it yields CAISGSDGGNQPQHF.